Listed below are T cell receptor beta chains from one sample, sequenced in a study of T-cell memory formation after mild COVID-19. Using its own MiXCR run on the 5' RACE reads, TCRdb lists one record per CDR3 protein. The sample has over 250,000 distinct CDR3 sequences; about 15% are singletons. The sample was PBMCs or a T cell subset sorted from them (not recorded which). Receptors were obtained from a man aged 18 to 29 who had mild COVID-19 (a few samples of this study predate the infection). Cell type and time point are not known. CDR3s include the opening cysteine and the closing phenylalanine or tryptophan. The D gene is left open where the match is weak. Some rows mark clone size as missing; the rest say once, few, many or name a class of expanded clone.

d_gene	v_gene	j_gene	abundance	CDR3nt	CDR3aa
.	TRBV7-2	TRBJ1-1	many	TGTGCCAGCAGCTCGATGTCCCAGGGGAACACTGAAGCTTTCTTT	CASSSMSQGNTEAFF
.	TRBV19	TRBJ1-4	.	TGTGCCAGTAGTATAGTGGGACACTCCGAAAAACTGTTTTTT	CASSIVGHSEKLFF
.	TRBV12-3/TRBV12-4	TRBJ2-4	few	TGTGCCAGCAGTTTAGATATTAGCGGTCTTCAGTACTTC	CASSLDISGLQYF
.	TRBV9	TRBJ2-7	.	TGTGCCAGCAGCGCCACCGTGGGGGGCTCCTACGAGCAGTACTTC	CASSATVGGSYEQYF
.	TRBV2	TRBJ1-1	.	TGTGCCAGCCTACAAACAGGTACTGAAGCTTTCTTT	CASLQTGTEAFF
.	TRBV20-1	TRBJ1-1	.	TGCAGTGCTAGAGGGAAGATGAACACTGAAGCTTTCTTT	CSARGKMNTEAFF
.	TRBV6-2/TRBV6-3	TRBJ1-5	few	TGTGCCAGCACGGATAGCAATCAGCCCCAGCATTTT	CASTDSNQPQHF
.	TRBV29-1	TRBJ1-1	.	TGCCCTGGGGCCTCGGGGAACACTGAAGCTTTCTTT	CPGASGNTEAFF
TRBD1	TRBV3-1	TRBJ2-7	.	TGTGCCAGCAGCCAAGATCTCAGGGGGCACGACGAGCAGTACTTC	CASSQDLRGHDEQYF
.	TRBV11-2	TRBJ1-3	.	TGTGCCAGCAGCTTAGGGACTCGAGCCATATATTTT	CASSLGTRAIYF